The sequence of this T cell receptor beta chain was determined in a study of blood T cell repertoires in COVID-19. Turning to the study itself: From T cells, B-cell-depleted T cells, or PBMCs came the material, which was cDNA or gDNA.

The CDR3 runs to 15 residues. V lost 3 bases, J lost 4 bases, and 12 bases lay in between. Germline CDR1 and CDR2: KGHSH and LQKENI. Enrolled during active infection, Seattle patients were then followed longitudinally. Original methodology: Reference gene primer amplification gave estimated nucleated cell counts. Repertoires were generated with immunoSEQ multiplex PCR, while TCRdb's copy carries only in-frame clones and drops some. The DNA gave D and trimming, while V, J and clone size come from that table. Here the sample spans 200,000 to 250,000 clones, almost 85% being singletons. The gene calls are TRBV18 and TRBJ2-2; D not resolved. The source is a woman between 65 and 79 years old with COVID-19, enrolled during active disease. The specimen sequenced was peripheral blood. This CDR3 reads CASSPSRTSTGELFF. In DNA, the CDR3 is TGTGCCAGCTCACCCTCTAGAACCAGCACCGGGGAGCTGTTTTTT.